One sample yielded the 30 T cell receptor beta chains listed below, sequenced in a study of CD8 T cells in Susac syndrome. An amount of RNA that ranged from roughly 0.45 to 1 ug was reverse transcribed with random hexamers. From the immunoSEQ multiplex PCR reads, TCRdb called clonotypes with MiXCR, one entry per CDR3 protein. The sample records around 81,000 distinct CDR3 sequences, 94% being singletons. Sequencing used CD8+ T cells from PBMCs. These receptors all come from a human donor with Susac syndrome.

The J gene is TRBJ2-4, the V gene TRBV27; no clear D gene. This CDR3 has 11 residues. Germline assignment: CDR1 MNHEY and CDR2 SMNVEV (reference sequence). V was clipped by 10 bases and J by 6 bases, with 10 bases between them. DNA of the CDR3: TGTGCCACCGGAGCCCCAAACATTCAGTACTTC. Its protein is CATGAPNIQYF.

The chain employs TRBV4-2 and TRBJ2-7, with no clear D. CDR3 length: 12 amino acids. Germline values: CDR1 LGHNA, CDR2 YNFKEQ. Trimming left V 5 bases short and J 1 base short, with 6 bases between. The CDR3 nucleotides read TGTGCCAGCAGCGACCGGTCCTACGAGCAGTACTTC. The encoded protein is CASSDRSYEQYF.

The rearrangement links TRBV11-2 to TRBJ2-1, with 8 positions matching TRBD2. Germline V gene sequence: CDR1 SGHAT, CDR2 FQNNGV. This CDR3 region has 18 residues. The J segment lost 0 bases and the V segment lost 1 base, leaving 8 bases of the junction unmatched. The CDR3 nucleotides are TGTGCCAGCAGCTTAGTCGGTAGCGGGGCTAGCTCCTACAATGAGCAGTTCTTC. It specifies CASSLVGSGASSYNEQFF.

This chain uses TRBV30 with TRBJ2-3; maybe TRBD1 (6 bases). There are 14 residues in the CDR3. Germline V gene lookup returns CDR1 GTSNPN and CDR2 SVGIG (reference sequence). Trimming stripped 1 base from V and 5 bases from J, with 13 bases between. CDR3 bases: TGTGCCTGGAGTGCAAGCCGGACAGTAGATACGCAGTATTTT. Residues: CAWSASRTVDTQYF.

The chain couples TRBV7-9 to TRBJ2-2; the match to TRBD2 covers 7 bases. This CDR3 contains 15 residues. CDR1 SEHNR and CDR2 FQNEAQ come from the germline V gene (reference sequence). J was trimmed by 4 bases and V by 10 bases; bases with no gene match: 12. The CDR3 bases are TGTGCCACCCCCCCTGGGGCGGGGGTCACCGGGGAGCTGTTTTTT. Its translation is CATPPGAGVTGELFF.

V is TRBV3-1 and J is TRBJ2-5; D gene unclear. The V gene's germline CDR1 is LGHDT and CDR2 YNNKEL (reference sequence). With 0 bases removed from V and 2 bases from J, the gap between germline ends came to 16 bases. The CDR3 is made up of 17 amino acids. Here the CDR3 DNA reads TGTGCCAGCAGCCAAGAATGGAGTGAAGGGCCGCAAGAGACCCAGTACTTC. Its translation: CASSQEWSEGPQETQYF.

V is TRBV19 and J is TRBJ1-2, with TRBD1 matching 7 bases. V was clipped by 3 bases and J by 4 bases; unmatched bases: 2. CDR1 LNHDA and CDR2 SQIVND come from the germline V gene (reference sequence). The CDR3 is made up of 13 amino acids. In nucleotides, the CDR3 is TGTGCCAGTAGTATCGGGACAGCCTATGGCTACACCTTC. It encodes CASSIGTAYGYTF.

V usage is TRBV4-3 and J usage is TRBJ1-1; perhaps TRBD1 as D (6 bases). Per the germline V gene, CDR1 is LGHNA and CDR2 is YSLEER. The CDR3 runs 15 residues. V lost 5 bases to trimming and J lost 1 base, with 14 bases between them. The CDR3 nucleotides are TGCGCCAGCAGCGACGAGATGACAGGGAACACTGAAGCTTTCTTT. It is translated as CASSDEMTGNTEAFF.

The chain links TRBV21-1 to TRBJ1-6. TRBV21-1 is described as a pseudogene. This CDR3 has 21 residues. The CDR3 DNA reads TGTGCCAGCAGCAAATTCTGGAAGTTTTGGGACTGTAGCTCCTATAATTCACCCCTCCACTTT. It specifies CASSKFWKFWDCSSYNSPLHF.

This clonotype occurred once. J is TRBJ2-4 and V is TRBV7-9, with no clear D. CDR3 length equals 14 residues. Trimming took off 6 bases at V and 0 bases at J, with 9 bases between the two ends. Germline values: CDR1 SEHNR, CDR2 FQNEAQ (reference sequence). The CDR3 DNA reads as TGTGCCAGCAGTCCGGAGCTAGCCAAAAACATTCAGTACTTC. Translated, it gives CASSPELAKNIQYF.

The J gene is TRBJ1-4, the V gene TRBV12-3 or TRBV12-4; D gene uncertain. Trimming removed 3 bases at V and 6 bases at J, with 17 bases between. This CDR3 comprises 16 residues. In nucleotides, the CDR3 is TGTGCCAGCAGTTTCGGCGGCGAGGGAAGGGATGAAAAACTGTTTTTT. This gives the protein CASSFGGEGRDEKLFF.

This clonotype showed up just once. The CDR3 DNA follows: TGTGCCAGTGGTAGGCTCTATGGCTACACCTTC. Translation gives CASGRLYGYTF. This chain joins TRBV27 and TRBJ1-2; no reliable D call. The germline V gene encodes CDR1 MNHEY and CDR2 SMNVEV (reference sequence). The length of the CDR3 is 11 residues. V dropped 9 bases and J dropped 4 bases, with 9 bases sitting between them.

The V and J genes are TRBV13 and TRBJ1-2; a weak D match, TRBD1 (5 bases). Germline CDR1 reads PRHDT; CDR2 reads FYEKMQ (reference sequence). CDR3 size: 18 residues. The V end lost 1 base, the J end lost 2 bases, and 20 bases lay between the germline ends. The CDR3 here is CASSLEGWRQLGNYGYTF. In nucleotides, the CDR3 is TGTGCCAGCAGCTTAGAGGGTTGGAGACAGTTAGGAAACTATGGCTACACCTTC.

This rearrangement joins TRBV9 to TRBJ1-4, with 10 bases identical to TRBD1. Germline V gene sequence: CDR1 SGDLS, CDR2 YYNGEE. This CDR3 contains 17 residues. The V and J ends lost 3 bases and 4 bases, in that order; junction bases with no gene match: 9. Here the CDR3 reads CASSAGTGATHNEKLFF. For the CDR3, the DNA is TGTGCCAGCAGCGCCGGGACAGGGGCTACCCATAATGAAAAACTGTTTTTT.

This clonotype was recorded once. An end of the junction differs from the germline gene, which may be a read error. The chain employs TRBV5-1 and TRBJ1-6; perhaps TRBD1 as D (5 bases). This CDR3 has 15 residues. Germline lookup yields CDR1 SGHRS and CDR2 YFSETQ. As DNA, the CDR3 is TGCGCCAGCAGCTCATGGGGGACGGACGATTCGCCCCTCCACTTT. It translates to CASSSWGTDDSPLHF.

The chain carries TRBV5-6 and TRBJ2-5; 11 bases align to TRBD2. Losses at the gene ends were 4 bases for V and 2 bases for J; bases not matched to a gene: 28. Germline V CDR1 and CDR2: SGHDT, YYEEEE. The CDR3 extends over 23 amino acids. The chain's CDR3 is CASSTSWGNGPATSGKVQETQYF. CDR3 nucleotides: TGTGCCAGCAGCACCTCGTGGGGTAATGGTCCGGCGACTAGCGGGAAGGTGCAAGAGACCCAGTACTTC.

The rearrangement uses TRBV18 and TRBJ1-1; 8 bases agree with TRBD1. Unmatched junction bases numbered 8, after V lost 5 bases and J lost 6 bases. CDR3 length: 14 residues. Per the germline V gene, CDR1 is KGHSH and CDR2 is LQKENI. CDR3: CASSSPRQGPEAFF. DNA for the CDR3: TGTGCCAGCTCATCGCCTAGACAGGGGCCTGAAGCTTTCTTT.

The rearrangement joins TRBV19 to TRBJ2-7; D perhaps matches TRBD2 (5 bases). The CDR3 length is 12 residues. V dropped 5 bases and J dropped 7 bases, with 12 bases sitting between them. In germline, CDR1 is LNHDA, CDR2 SQIVND (reference sequence). The CDR3 region has the DNA TGTGCCAGTAGTGCCTTCCCGGGGGAGCAGTACTTC. Its translation is CASSAFPGEQYF.

V is TRBV19 and J is TRBJ2-3; D is perhaps TRBD1 or TRBD2 (5 bases each). In germline, CDR1 is LNHDA, CDR2 SQIVND (reference sequence). The V gene lost 8 bases and the J gene lost 0 bases, with 9 bases spanning the gap. This CDR3 is built from 13 residues. CDR3 coding DNA: TGTGCCAGTGGATGGGACAGCACAGATACGCAGTATTTT. Translated, it gives CASGWDSTDTQYF.

The rearrangement links TRBV7-9 to TRBJ2-7; TRBD1 matches at 8 bases. V was pared by 4 bases and J by 4 bases, with 6 bases of the junction left unmatched. The germline V gene has CDR1 SEHNR and CDR2 FQNEAQ (reference sequence). This CDR3 is built from 14 residues. The CDR3 DNA follows: TGTGCCAGCAGCTATCAGGGGGCGGGTTACGAGCAGTACTTC. Its protein product is CASSYQGAGYEQYF.

This clonotype turned up a few times. The chain joins TRBV7-2 to TRBJ2-7; 8 positions agree with TRBD1. This CDR3 is built from 13 residues. In germline, CDR1 is SGHTA, CDR2 FQGNSA. Trimming took 5 bases from V and 6 from J; bases not matched to a gene: 6. CDR3 residues: CASSPGQGGEQYF. CDR3 in DNA: TGTGCCAGCAGCCCAGGACAGGGAGGCGAGCAGTACTTC. Using reference TRBV7-2 and TRBJ2-7 for the parts outside the CDR3, the full variable domain is GAGVSQSPSNKVTEKGKDVELRCDPISGHTALYWYRQSLGQGLEFLIYFQGNSAPDKSGLPSDRFSAERTGGSVSTLTIQRTQQEDSAVYLCASSPGQGGEQYFGPGTRLTVT.

This chain joins TRBV2 and TRBJ2-5; possibly TRBD1 or TRBD2 for D (5 bases each). The CDR3 consists of 12 residues. Trimming cost V 6 bases and J 0 bases, with 5 bases left between them. CDR1 is SNHLY, CDR2 FYNNEI, per germline. CDR3 coding DNA: TGTGCCAGCAGGGGACACCAAGAGACCCAGTACTTC. Protein: CASRGHQETQYF.

V usage is TRBV20-1 and J usage is TRBJ2-7; D may match TRBD1 or TRBD2 (5 bases each). Deletions cut 5 bases from V and 1 base from J, with 18 bases between. The V gene's germline CDR1 is DFQATT and CDR2 SNEGSKA (reference sequence). CDR3 size: 15 residues. The chain's CDR3 is CSASGTGKTSYEQYF. CDR3 DNA sequence: TGCAGTGCTTCCGGGACGGGAAAGACATCCTACGAGCAGTACTTC.

This chain joins TRBV20-1 and TRBJ1-1; the D gene is possibly TRBD1 (6 bases). CDR1 is DFQATT and CDR2 is SNEGSKA in the germline V gene (reference sequence). Deletions cut 6 bases from V and 3 bases from J, with 20 bases between. CDR3 length: 15 amino acids. The CDR3 reads CSAQAGGWGDTEAFF. The DNA for the CDR3 is TGCAGTGCCCAAGCGGGGGGCTGGGGAGACACTGAAGCTTTCTTT.

For this clonotype: One end of the junction fails to match germline, which may point to a read error. The CDR3 DNA reads as TGTGCCAGCATTTCCAAGGTTCCCCCTGAAGTTTTCTTT. Translation gives CASISKVPPEVFF. V is TRBV11-2 and J is TRBJ1-1; D gene unclear. The CDR3 loop spans 13 amino acids. Germline lookup yields CDR1 SGHAT and CDR2 FQNNGV.

The CDR3 DNA reads TGTGCCAGCAGCTTCGGTGTCTCTGGAAACACCATATATTTT. It codes for CASSFGVSGNTIYF. This chain connects TRBV7-9 to TRBJ1-3; D remains unclear. Trimming took off 3 bases at V and 0 bases at J, with 6 bases between the two ends. This CDR3 has 14 residues. Germline CDR1 SEHNR, CDR2 FQNEAQ (reference sequence). Based on the CDR3 plus reference TRBV7-9 and TRBJ1-3, the full variable domain is DTGVSQNPRHKITKRGQNVTFRCDPISEHNRLYWYRQTLGQGPEFLTYFQNEAQLEKSRLLSDRFSAERPKGSFSTLEIQRTEQGDSAMYLCASSFGVSGNTIYFGEGSWLTVV.

CDR3 sequence (DNA): TGTGCCAGCAGCCAATTTCAGGGTGGCCAGCCCCAGCATTTT. This gives the protein CASSQFQGGQPQHF. The J gene is TRBJ1-5, the V gene TRBV16, with a weak D call TRBD1 (5 bases). Trimming cost V 1 base and J 7 bases, with 11 bases left between them. This CDR3 is built from 14 residues. CDR1 is KGHSY, CDR2 FQNENV, per germline.

This chain links TRBV29-1 with TRBJ2-7; 9 positions agree with TRBD2. The CDR3 totals 15 residues. The germline V gene has CDR1 SQVTM and CDR2 ANQGSEA. Trimming removed 6 bases from V and 0 bases from J; junction bases left unmatched: 9. This chain's CDR3 is CSVVLTSGPSYEQYF. CDR3 coding DNA: TGCAGCGTCGTACTCACTAGCGGGCCCTCCTACGAGCAGTACTTC.

The chain is built from TRBV28 and TRBJ2-3; D gene uncertain. CDR3 length equals 11 residues. The V and J ends lost 7 bases and 2 bases respectively, with 4 bases between them. The germline V gene encodes CDR1 MDHEN and CDR2 SYDVKM. As DNA, the CDR3 is TGTGCCAGCACTTCCACAGATACGCAGTATTTT. Translation gives CASTSTDTQYF. Together with reference TRBV28 and TRBJ2-3, the CDR3 gives the full variable domain: DVKVTQSSRYLVKRTGEKVFLECVQDMDHENMFWYRQDPGLGLRLIYFSYDVKMKEKGDIPEGYSVSREKKERFSLILESASTNQTSMYLCASTSTDTQYFGPGTRLTVL.

The chain uses TRBV5-1 and TRBJ2-7; D might be TRBD2 (6 bases). V lost 3 bases to trimming and J lost 6 bases, with 16 bases between them. The V gene's germline CDR1 is SGHRS and CDR2 YFSETQ. This CDR3 has 14 amino acids. This chain's CDR3 is CASSSQGDGGEQYF. CDR3 nucleotide sequence: TGCGCCAGCAGCTCTCAGGGTGACGGGGGCGAGCAGTACTTC.